A single sample is the source of the 25 T cell receptor beta chains below, sequenced in a study of blood T cell repertoires in COVID-19. The repertoire was sequenced with immunoSEQ multiplex PCR; TCRdb's copy has only in-frame clones and lacks some. This table has roughly 200,000 clones, nearly 90% appearing once. The sample consisted of PBMCs or T cells enriched from blood (not recorded which). All receptors derive from a woman in her twenties or thirties with acute COVID-19.

The V gene is TRBV6-5, the J gene TRBJ2-1; 8 positions agree with TRBD2. The junction had 5 bases not matched to a gene; V was cut back by 6 bases and J by 7 bases. The CDR3 covers 13 residues. Germline values: CDR1 MNHEY, CDR2 SVGAGI. The CDR3, as DNA: TGTGCCAGCAGACGGGGGGGCGGGAATGAGCAGTTCTTC. This gives the protein CASRRGGGNEQFF.

The chain carries TRBV6-2 or TRBV6-3 and TRBJ2-2; 10 nucleotides match TRBD2. CDR1 MNHEY and CDR2 SVGEGT come from the germline V gene. V was pared by 3 bases and J by 4 bases, with 2 bases of the junction left unmatched. The CDR3 contains 15 residues. The CDR3 sequence is CASSYRTSGTGELFF. Written as DNA, the CDR3 is TGTGCCAGCAGTTATCGGACTAGCGGCACCGGGGAGCTGTTTTTT.

This chain links TRBV4-1 with TRBJ2-2, with 9 bases lining up with TRBD1. Trimming took 4 bases from V and 7 from J; bases not matched to a gene: 10. Germline values: CDR1 MGHRA, CDR2 YSYEKL. The CDR3 runs 16 residues. DNA of the CDR3: TGCGCCAGCAGCCCTGCCGGGACAGGGAGGAACGGGGAGCTGTTTTTT. Translation: CASSPAGTGRNGELFF.

This chain links TRBV28 with TRBJ1-3; no definite D call. The length of the CDR3 is 11 residues. Looked up from germline, CDR1 is MDHEN and CDR2 is SYDVKM. The V end lost 4 bases, the J end lost 6 bases, and 4 bases lay between the germline ends. CDR3 sequence: CASSSPNTIYF. Here the CDR3 DNA reads TGTGCCAGCAGTTCTCCAAACACCATATATTTT.

The chain employs TRBV5-8 and TRBJ1-1; the D is unclear. The CDR3 is made up of 13 amino acids. Germline assignment: CDR1 SGHTS and CDR2 YDEGEE. The ends were cut back, 0 bases at V and 8 bases at J, with 11 bases in the middle. DNA of the CDR3: TGTGCCAGCAGCTTGGAAGAGGGCGTCGAAGCTTTCTTT. Encoded protein: CASSLEEGVEAFF.

This chain joins TRBV27 and TRBJ1-5; unclear D gene. The germline V gene has CDR1 MNHEY and CDR2 SMNVEV (reference sequence). CDR3 length: 14 amino acids. The V end was cut by 2 bases, the J end by 2 bases, with 7 bases between. The CDR3 coding sequence is TGTGCCAGCAGTTTAGCCGCAGGCAATCAGCCCCAGCATTTT. It yields the protein CASSLAAGNQPQHF.

The chain recombines TRBV5-4 with TRBJ1-6; no clear D. CDR1 is SGHNT, CDR2 YYREEE, per germline (reference sequence). Trimming pared 0 bases from V and 0 bases from J, leaving 7 bases between. The CDR3 loop spans 16 amino acids. The CDR3 loop reads CASSLGPSSYNSPLHF. Here the CDR3 DNA reads TGTGCCAGCAGCTTGGGCCCTAGCTCCTATAATTCACCCCTCCACTTT.

V and J are TRBV7-2 and TRBJ1-3; 7 bases fit TRBD1. J was trimmed by 0 bases and V by 3 bases; bases with no gene match: 5. The CDR3 length is 16 residues. The germline CDR1 and CDR2 sequences are SGHTA and FQGNSA. The DNA of the CDR3 is TGTGCCAGCAGCTTGTACGGGACAGACTCTGGAAACACCATATATTTT. Translation: CASSLYGTDSGNTIYF.

The chain recombines TRBV18 with TRBJ2-6; 7 bases fit TRBD1. CDR1 is KGHSH, CDR2 LQKENI, per germline. Trimming took 4 bases from V and 2 from J; bases not matched to a gene: 11. This CDR3 contains 18 residues. The CDR3 nucleotides are TGTGCCAGCTCACAACCGACAGGGCTCTCTACTGGGGCCAACGTCCTGACTTTC. Translation gives CASSQPTGLSTGANVLTF. The full variable domain, its missing parts supplied by reference TRBV18 and TRBJ2-6, is NAGVMQNPRHLVRRRGQEARLRCSPMKGHSHVYWYRQLPEEGLKFMVYLQKENIIDESGMPKERFSAEFPKEGPSILRIQQVVRGDSAAYFCASSQPTGLSTGANVLTFGAGSRLTVL.

The chain has TRBV28 and TRBJ2-1; 7 bases are shared with TRBD1. The germline gives CDR1 MDHEN, CDR2 SYDVKM. The junction had 17 bases not matched to a gene; V was cut back by 5 bases and J by 4 bases. The CDR3 totals 18 residues. The CDR3 reads CASSHNWTGLRIYNEQFF. For the CDR3, the DNA is TGTGCCAGCAGTCATAATTGGACAGGCCTAAGGATTTACAATGAGCAGTTCTTC.

The chain couples TRBV28 to TRBJ1-5; a weak D match, TRBD1 (5 bases). Trimming removed 5 bases at V and 2 bases at J, with 13 bases between. This CDR3 has 15 residues. Germline CDR1 reads MDHEN; CDR2 reads SYDVKM. The CDR3 is CASSLILQGNQPQHF. The CDR3 DNA is TGTGCCAGCAGTCTTATTTTACAGGGCAATCAGCCCCAGCATTTT.

This clone has just one count. V and J are TRBV24-1 and TRBJ1-2; 7 bases are shared with TRBD1. The CDR3 totals 14 residues. With V trimmed by 7 bases and J by 0 bases, 4 bases remained unmatched. Per the germline V gene, CDR1 is KGHDR and CDR2 is SFDVKD. The CDR3 DNA follows: TGTGCCACCAGCGCGACAGGGTCTAACTATGGCTACACCTTC. Protein product: CATSATGSNYGYTF.

This chain uses TRBV11-2 with TRBJ2-7; D ambiguous. The CDR3 is 11 residues long. CDR1 and CDR2 (germline): SGHAT, FQNNGV. V lost 5 bases and J 7 bases, leaving 9 bases between the germline ends. The CDR3 DNA sequence: TGTGCCAGCAGCCCCTCGGGTGAGCAGTACTTC. Translating it yields CASSPSGEQYF.

The chain couples TRBV7-2 to TRBJ2-5; tentative D call: TRBD1 (6 bases). Between the trimmed V and J ends, which lost 5 bases and 7 bases, there was a span of 17 bases. This CDR3 contains 14 residues. Germline loops: CDR1 SGHTA, CDR2 FQGNSA. CDR3: CASSVTSEGGTQYF. CDR3 coding DNA: TGTGCCAGCAGCGTGACCTCCGAAGGGGGGACCCAGTACTTC.

V and J are TRBV27 and TRBJ2-2; D remains ambiguous. The germline CDR1 and CDR2 sequences are MNHEY and SMNVEV (reference sequence). V gave up 3 bases and J gave up 1 base, with 3 bases separating them. The CDR3 sequence is 13 residues long. The CDR3 protein is CASSFKNTGELFF. Here the CDR3 DNA reads TGTGCCAGCAGTTTCAAGAACACCGGGGAGCTGTTTTTT.

J is TRBJ2-1 and V is TRBV5-1; no firm D call. V was pared by 6 bases and J by 3 bases, with 4 bases between. CDR3 length: 11 amino acids. CDR1 is SGHRS and CDR2 is YFSETQ in the germline V gene. CDR3 protein: CASNSYNEQFF. For the CDR3, the DNA is TGCGCCAGCAATAGCTACAATGAGCAGTTCTTC.

The V and J genes are TRBV4-3 and TRBJ1-2; no reliable D call. In germline, CDR1 is LGHNA, CDR2 YSLEER. With 1 base removed from V and 4 bases from J, the gap between germline ends came to 7 bases. This CDR3 has 13 residues. CDR3 nucleotides: TGCGCCAGCAGCCAAGGACTGAGCTATGGCTACACCTTC. It specifies CASSQGLSYGYTF.

CDR3 amino acids: CASSLGTGARNEQFF. The CDR3 region has the DNA TGTGCCAGCAGCCTCGGGACAGGGGCCCGGAATGAGCAGTTCTTC. This sequence joins TRBV7-3 and TRBJ2-1, with 10 nucleotides matching TRBD1. Germline CDR1 reads SGHTA; CDR2 reads FQGTGA. The CDR3 is made up of 15 amino acids. Unmatched junction bases numbered 8, after V lost 5 bases and J lost 7 bases.

The chain links TRBV2 to TRBJ2-7; possibly TRBD2 for D (6 bases). The CDR3 sequence is 12 residues long. Trimming took off 7 bases at V and 6 bases at J, with 13 bases between the two ends. Per germline, CDR1 SNHLY and CDR2 FYNNEI. The CDR3 loop reads CASIEPGVEQYF. CDR3 nucleotides: TGTGCCAGCATCGAACCGGGGGTCGAGCAGTACTTC.

This clone appeared a single time. The chain employs TRBV11-3 and TRBJ2-3; 9 bases are shared with TRBD2. Germline V gene sequence: CDR1 SGHNT, CDR2 YENEEA. V lost 5 bases and J lost 5; bases outside the gene matches: 11. This CDR3 has 16 amino acids. CDR3 amino acids: CASSPGAGGRGDTQYF. The CDR3 DNA is TGTGCCAGCAGCCCTGGCGCGGGGGGGCGTGGAGATACGCAGTATTTT.

This chain uses TRBV28 with TRBJ1-2; D perhaps matches TRBD1 (6 bases). CDR1 is MDHEN, CDR2 SYDVKM, per germline. The CDR3 has 13 residues. V shed 4 bases and J shed 5 bases, with 11 bases lying between them. The CDR3 sequence: CASSSGTWYGYTF. The CDR3 region has the DNA TGTGCCAGCAGTTCCGGGACATGGTATGGCTACACCTTC.

CDR3 sequence reads: CASSLSGNPTEAFF. CDR3 bases: TGTGCCAGCAGCTTAAGCGGGAATCCCACTGAAGCTTTCTTT. This chain connects TRBV7-3 to TRBJ1-1; D is uncertain. This CDR3 contains 14 residues. With 1 base removed from V and 4 bases from J, the gap between germline ends came to 10 bases. Germline-derived CDR1 and CDR2 are SGHTA and FQGTGA.

The chain uses TRBV5-6 and TRBJ1-2; 10 bases agree with TRBD1. The V segment lost 4 bases and the J segment 4 bases; nucleotides outside the gene matches: 4. There are 14 residues in the CDR3. Germline V gene data show CDR1 as SGHDT and CDR2 as YYEEEE. The CDR3 here is CASSVTGGGYGYTF. DNA of the CDR3: TGTGCCAGCAGCGTGACAGGGGGCGGCTATGGCTACACCTTC.

The J gene is TRBJ1-1, the V gene TRBV3-1 (or the pseudogene TRBV3-2), with 9 nucleotides matching TRBD1. With V trimmed by 6 bases and J by 6 bases, 5 bases remained unmatched. The length of the CDR3 is 13 residues. Per the germline V gene, CDR1 is LGHDT and CDR2 is YNNKEL (reference sequence). The chain's CDR3 is CASRRDRASEAFF. The CDR3 DNA reads as TGTGCCAGCAGAAGGGACAGGGCTTCTGAAGCTTTCTTT.

The genes are TRBV6-5 and TRBJ2-7; 8 nucleotides agree with TRBD1. Germline CDR1 and CDR2: MNHEY and SVGAGI. V dropped 0 bases and J dropped 6; count of bases not matched to a gene: 4. The CDR3 is 14 residues long. In nucleotides, the CDR3 is TGTGCCAGCAGTTACTCGGCAGGGGGCGCCGAGCAGTACTTC. Translating it yields CASSYSAGGAEQYF.